Listed below are T cell receptor beta chains from one sample, sequenced in a study of blood T cell repertoires in COVID-19. Some clones are missing from TCRdb's copy, which holds only in-frame ones; the method was immunoSEQ multiplex PCR. The data hold 180,000 or so clones, with 84% observed a single time. The sample taken for sequencing was PBMCs or T cells enriched from blood (not recorded which). The receptors were gathered from a man over 45 who had recovered from COVID-19. Both conserved end residues are part of each CDR3. The order of the fields is J gene, clone size, D gene, V gene, CDR3 protein, CDR3 DNA. D genes are given only for firm matches. Not every row has a clone size; where given, it reads once, few, many or a size class.

TRBJ2-7 NA NA TRBV5-1 CASSRQPSSYEQYF TGCGCCAGCAGTAGACAGCCGAGCTCCTACGAGCAGTACTTC
TRBJ1-1 NA NA TRBV27 CASGLQGNTEAFF TGTGCCAGCGGCCTACAGGGGAACACTGAAGCTTTCTTT
TRBJ1-1 NA TRBD1 TRBV5-4 CASNGQGDSYTEAFF TGTGCCAGCAACGGACAGGGGGACAGTTACACTGAAGCTTTCTTT
TRBJ1-3 NA TRBD1 TRBV3-1/TRBV3-2 CASSLQGESGNTIYF TGTGCCAGCAGTTTACAGGGGGAGTCTGGAAACACCATATATTTT
TRBJ1-2 NA TRBD1 TRBV28 CASSPWGQSYGYTF TGTGCCAGCAGTCCTTGGGGACAGAGCTATGGCTACACCTTC
TRBJ1-3 NA NA TRBV30 CACGQYSGNTIYF TGTGCCTGTGGACAGTACTCTGGAAACACCATATATTTT
TRBJ2-7 NA TRBD2 TRBV5-1 CASSLALAGVEQYF TGCGCCAGCAGCTTGGCGTTAGCGGGGGTGGAGCAGTACTTC
TRBJ1-2 NA TRBD1 TRBV12-3/TRBV12-4 CASGTGGDYGYTF TGTGCCAGTGGGACAGGGGGCGATTATGGCTACACCTTC
TRBJ2-3 NA TRBD1 TRBV11-2 CASSPRDRPSDTQYF TGTGCCAGCAGCCCCCGGGACAGGCCCTCAGATACGCAGTATTTT
TRBJ2-3 NA TRBD1 TRBV5-1 CASSSPDRGTDTQYF TGCGCCAGCAGCTCTCCCGACAGGGGCACAGATACGCAGTATTTT
TRBJ1-2 NA TRBD1 TRBV6-6 CASRPDRDYGYTF TGTGCCAGCAGACCCGACAGGGACTATGGCTACACCTTC
TRBJ2-7 NA TRBD1 TRBV7-2 CATSDRAAYEQYF TGTGCCACCTCAGACAGGGCGGCCTACGAGCAGTACTTC
TRBJ2-3 few TRBD1 TRBV6-1 CASSEEGTGDTQYF TGTGCCAGCAGTGAAGAGGGGACAGGGGATACGCAGTATTTT
TRBJ2-7 NA TRBD2 TRBV12-5 CASGRGAGGTSYEQYF TGTGCTAGTGGTAGAGGTGCGGGGGGGACCTCCTACGAGCAGTACTTC
TRBJ2-7 NA TRBD1 TRBV7-2 CASSSGTGGTYEQYF TGTGCCAGCAGCTCGGGGACAGGGGGTACCTACGAGCAGTACTTC
TRBJ2-5 NA TRBD1 TRBV3-1/TRBV3-2 CASSQESRGKTQYF TGTGCCAGCAGCCAAGAAAGCAGGGGGAAGACCCAGTACTTC
TRBJ2-7 few NA TRBV27 CASSLFRSYEQYF TGTGCCAGCAGTTTATTTCGGAGCTACGAGCAGTACTTC
TRBJ1-4 NA NA TRBV6-5 CASSYGPRGKEKLFF TGTGCCAGCAGTTACGGCCCCAGGGGAAAAGAAAAACTGTTTTTT
TRBJ1-6 NA NA TRBV28 CASSRRNNSPLHF TGTGCCAGCAGCCGGAGAAATAATTCACCCCTCCACTTT
TRBJ1-3 NA NA TRBV6-2/TRBV6-3 CASSYSGRVGAGNTIYF TGTGCCAGCAGTTACTCGGGGCGCGTGGGTGCTGGAAACACCATATATTTT
TRBJ2-1 few TRBD2 TRBV7-2 CASSPQTSGVEQFF TGTGCCAGCAGCCCCCAGACTAGCGGGGTTGAGCAGTTCTTC
TRBJ2-4 NA NA TRBV27 CASSPGQNKNIQYF TGTGCCAGCAGTCCTGGACAGAACAAAAACATTCAGTACTTC
TRBJ2-3 NA NA TRBV12-3/TRBV12-4 CASSFLDTQYF TGTGCCAGCAGTTTTCTGGATACGCAGTATTTT
TRBJ2-1 NA TRBD1 TRBV11-2 CASSLRTGGYEQFF TGTGCCAGCAGCCTCAGGACAGGGGGCTATGAGCAGTTCTTC
TRBJ2-3 NA TRBD2 TRBV5-5 CASSSGGTDTQYF TGTGCCAGCAGCTCGGGGGGGACAGATACGCAGTATTTT
TRBJ1-5 NA TRBD1 TRBV18 CASSADRVNQPQHF TGTGCCAGCTCGGCAGACAGGGTAAATCAGCCCCAGCATTTT
TRBJ2-1 NA NA TRBV12-3/TRBV12-4 CASSPITDEQFF TGTGCCAGCAGTCCCATTACGGATGAGCAGTTCTTC
TRBJ1-5 once NA TRBV4-1 CASSQGGEGYSNQPQHF TGCGCCAGCAGCCAAGGGGGGGAGGGGTATAGCAATCAGCCCCAGCATTTT
TRBJ1-5 NA NA TRBV18 CASSQTANNQPQHF TGTGCCAGCTCACAGACAGCCAACAATCAGCCCCAGCATTTT
TRBJ1-5 NA NA TRBV10-2 CASSEISNQPQHF TGCGCCAGCAGTGAGATAAGCAATCAGCCCCAGCATTTT
TRBJ2-1 NA TRBD2 TRBV6-5 CASSLLAGGFNEQFF TGTGCCAGCAGCCTTCTAGCGGGGGGATTCAATGAGCAGTTCTTC
TRBJ2-1 NA NA TRBV3-1/TRBV3-2 CASSLTTGTQFF TGTGCCAGCAGCTTAACGACAGGTACGCAGTTCTTC
TRBJ1-2 NA NA TRBV5-1 CASSSRENYGYTF TGCGCCAGCAGCTCTCGGGAAAACTATGGCTACACCTTC
TRBJ1-4 NA TRBD1 TRBV15 CATSRDLTGNEKLFF TGTGCCACCAGCAGAGATTTGACAGGGAATGAAAAACTGTTTTTT
TRBJ1-2 NA TRBD1 TRBV10-1 CASSAGQNYGYTF TGCGCCAGCAGTGCGGGACAGAACTATGGCTACACCTTC
TRBJ2-6 NA NA TRBV7-9 CASSPRRGVSGANVLTF TGTGCCAGCAGCCCCCGCAGGGGGGTCTCTGGGGCCAACGTCCTGACTTTC
TRBJ1-2 NA NA TRBV5-4 CASRPTTRVANYGYTF TGTGCCAGCAGACCTACAACCCGGGTTGCTAACTATGGCTACACCTTC
TRBJ2-5 many NA TRBV7-9 CASSINGETQYF TGTGCCAGCAGCATTAACGGGGAGACCCAGTACTTC
TRBJ2-4 once NA TRBV9 CASSVAGQGGDIQYF TGTGCCAGCAGCGTAGCCGGTCAGGGAGGTGACATTCAGTACTTC
TRBJ1-1 NA NA TRBV5-8 CASSYGAGRTTEAFF TGTGCCAGCAGCTATGGGGCAGGGCGTACCACTGAAGCTTTCTTT
TRBJ2-7 NA TRBD1 TRBV25-1 CASSGTGGEQYF TGTGCCAGCAGTGGAACAGGGGGCGAGCAGTACTTC
TRBJ2-7 NA TRBD1 TRBV25-1 CATDGTGGSYEQYF TGTGCCACCGACGGGACAGGGGGGTCCTACGAGCAGTACTTC
TRBJ2-7 NA TRBD1 TRBV5-1 CASSLGQGMGEQYF TGCGCCAGCAGCTTGGGACAGGGGATGGGTGAGCAGTACTTC
TRBJ1-4 NA NA TRBV19 CASSIPAQGTNEKLFF TGTGCCAGTAGTATCCCCGCGCAGGGAACTAATGAAAAACTGTTTTTT